Below, 18 T cell receptor beta chains from the same sample are listed, as sequenced in a study of T-cell reconstitution after alpha-beta-depleted transplantation in children. A TCRbeta library incorporating unique molecular identifiers was prepared. TCRdb reprocessed the PCR reads with MiXCR, giving one entry per CDR3 protein. The data hold a few hundred thousand distinct CDR3 sequences, with around 13% observed a single time. This specimen consisted of PBMCs, mostly from graft donor cells, obtained 360 days after TCRalphabeta/CD19-depleted stem cell transplant. The receptors originated from a male patient between 5 and 17 years old who had a stem cell transplant for acute myeloid leukemia, so the T cells may come from the graft donor.

The table lists this clonotype with many counts. The chain has TRBV12-3 or TRBV12-4 and TRBJ2-1; D is possibly TRBD2 (5 bases). V lost 2 bases and J 9 bases, leaving 11 bases between the germline ends. The CDR3 is made up of 13 amino acids. The CDR3 is CASSLRYRGEQFF. The CDR3 DNA is TGTGCCAGCAGTTTAAGGTATCGGGGTGAGCAGTTCTTC.

This chain uses TRBV7-6 with TRBJ2-3, with 7 bases aligning to TRBD1. Losses at the gene ends were 0 bases for V and 5 bases for J; bases not matched to a gene: 5. CDR3 length equals 15 residues. The germline CDR1 and CDR2 sequences are SGHVS and FNYEAQ. CDR3 nucleotide sequence: TGTGCCAGCAGCTTAGCTGGTCAGGGGGTAGATACGCAGTATTTT. Translated: CASSLAGQGVDTQYF.

The chain is built from TRBV7-3 and TRBJ2-3, with D hard to call. V was pared by 5 bases and J by 0 bases, with 18 bases between. Germline assignment: CDR1 SGHTA and CDR2 FQGTGA. There are 17 residues in the CDR3. CDR3 nucleotides: TGTGCCAGCAGCCAAAGCCATACGGGCCAAAGCACAGATACGCAGTATTTT. As protein: CASSQSHTGQSTDTQYF.

This clonotype came up a few times. The rearrangement joins TRBV6-2 or TRBV6-3 to TRBJ2-7; perhaps TRBD1 as D (6 bases). CDR1 and CDR2 from the germline V gene are MNHEY and SVGEGT. The V gene lost 7 bases and the J gene lost 6 bases, with 10 bases spanning the gap. The CDR3 spans 11 residues. CDR3 sequence reads: CASTQGIEQYF. The DNA of the CDR3 is TGTGCCAGCACGCAGGGGATCGAGCAGTACTTC.

This clonotype appeared a few times. The chain carries TRBV18 and TRBJ2-7; D is perhaps TRBD1 (6 bases). This CDR3 is 13 amino acids long. Germline values: CDR1 KGHSH, CDR2 LQKENI. The ends were cut back, 3 bases at V and 4 bases at J, with 10 bases in the middle. The CDR3 sequence: CASSPLDSYEQYF. The CDR3 bases are TGTGCCAGCTCACCTCTGGACAGTTACGAGCAGTACTTC.

The chain carries TRBV6-2 or TRBV6-3 and TRBJ1-5; a weak D match, TRBD1 (5 bases). With 4 bases removed from V and 5 bases from J, the gap between germline ends came to 12 bases. This CDR3 contains 14 residues. CDR1 and CDR2 from the germline V gene are MNHEY and SVGEGT. The CDR3 nucleotides read TGTGCCAGCAGTTCCAATTCGGGGCATCAGCCCCAGCATTTT. Encoded protein: CASSSNSGHQPQHF.

This clonotype came up many times. J is TRBJ2-1 and V is TRBV5-4; 12 nucleotides line up with TRBD2. The germline V gene encodes CDR1 SGHNT and CDR2 YYREEE (reference sequence). This CDR3 spans 19 amino acids. Trimming took 1 base from V and 4 from J; bases not matched to a gene: 12. CDR3 bases: TGTGCCAGCAGCTTGAGACAGGTTCTAGCGGGAGGGGGGTACAATGAGCAGTTCTTC. This gives the protein CASSLRQVLAGGGYNEQFF.

The J gene is TRBJ1-2, the V gene TRBV3-1, with D uncertain. The germline V gene has CDR1 LGHDT and CDR2 YNNKEL (reference sequence). The CDR3 runs 13 residues. V was clipped by 3 bases and J by 4 bases, with 9 bases between them. The chain's CDR3 is CASSHGTVYGYTF. In nucleotides, the CDR3 is TGTGCCAGCAGCCATGGCACAGTCTATGGCTACACCTTC.

This chain connects TRBV10-3 to TRBJ1-2; D is undetermined. Germline-derived CDR1 and CDR2 are ENHRY and SYGVKD. Trimming took 2 bases from V and 1 from J, leaving 5 bases between them. The CDR3 length is 13 residues. The CDR3 sequence is CAISEADNYGYTF. DNA of the CDR3: TGTGCCATCAGTGAGGCGGATAACTATGGCTACACCTTC.

The chain is built from TRBV6-5 and TRBJ2-4; D gene unclear. This CDR3 has 16 amino acids. V was shortened by 0 bases and J by 3 bases, with 12 bases between the two germline ends. Looked up from germline, CDR1 is MNHEY and CDR2 is SVGAGI. The CDR3 region has the DNA TGTGCCAGCAGTTACTCTCCGCAGGAATTCAAAAACATTCAGTACTTC. Residues: CASSYSPQEFKNIQYF.

This clonotype appeared many times. This chain connects TRBV7-9 to TRBJ2-1, with 8 bases lining up with TRBD1. V shed 5 bases and J 2 bases; nucleotides not matched to a gene: 8. The length of the CDR3 is 16 residues. The germline CDR1 and CDR2 sequences are SEHNR and FQNEAQ (reference sequence). Written as DNA, the CDR3 is TGTGCCAGCAGCGAAACAGGGGGTAGGACCTACAATGAGCAGTTCTTC. Translating it yields CASSETGGRTYNEQFF.

This clonotype was detected only a few times. This rearrangement joins TRBV5-1 to TRBJ2-1; maybe TRBD2 (5 bases). The CDR3 extends over 14 amino acids. CDR1 and CDR2 (germline): SGHRS, YFSETQ. V was clipped by 0 bases and J by 5 bases, with 9 bases between them. The CDR3 sequence is CASSLELDHNEQFF. DNA of the CDR3: TGCGCCAGCAGCTTGGAACTAGATCACAATGAGCAGTTCTTC.

This clonotype was seen many times. The chain joins TRBV6-2 or TRBV6-3 to TRBJ2-1, with 7 positions matching TRBD1. The germline V gene encodes CDR1 MNHEY and CDR2 SVGEGT. V gave up 4 bases and J gave up 6 bases; unmatched junction bases: 3. The CDR3 spans 13 residues. The CDR3 here is CASSFPGGNEQFF. The DNA of the CDR3 is TGTGCCAGCAGTTTTCCAGGGGGCAATGAGCAGTTCTTC.

This clonotype was recorded a few times. The chain joins TRBV28 to TRBJ2-7; tentatively, D is TRBD2 (6 bases). The CDR3 consists of 15 residues. The germline V gene has CDR1 MDHEN and CDR2 SYDVKM. V lost 3 bases and J 2 bases, leaving 14 bases between the germline ends. This CDR3 is CASSFNLGGPYEQYF. The CDR3 coding sequence is TGTGCCAGCAGTTTCAATCTGGGGGGACCCTACGAGCAGTACTTC.

CDR3 in amino acids: CASSKDPRLSIGELFF. CDR3 DNA sequence: TGTGCCAGCAGTAAGGACCCTCGACTCTCCATCGGGGAGCTGTTTTTT. The chain joins TRBV6-2 or TRBV6-3 to TRBJ2-2; unclear D gene. Trimming left V 5 bases short and J 7 bases short, with 20 bases between. Germline CDR1 reads MNHEY; CDR2 reads SVGEGT. The CDR3 totals 16 residues.

The gene calls are TRBV4-2 and TRBJ1-1; TRBD1 might be the D (6 bases). V gave up 4 bases and J gave up 7 bases, with 16 bases separating them. Germline CDR1 is LGHNA and CDR2 is YNFKEQ. This CDR3 comprises 14 residues. The CDR3 DNA sequence: TGTGCCAGCAGCCCCGAACGGGGGGCATTTGAAGCTTTCTTT. Residues: CASSPERGAFEAFF.

The chain couples TRBV20-1 to TRBJ2-2; TRBD1 aligns across 7 bases. The V and J ends lost 0 bases and 3 bases, in that order; junction bases with no gene match: 10. Germline CDR1 reads DFQATT; CDR2 reads SNEGSKA (reference sequence). The CDR3 contains 17 residues. DNA for the CDR3: TGCAGTGCTAGAGATCTCTTAAAGGGGGCGGACACCGGGGAGCTGTTTTTT. Translating gives CSARDLLKGADTGELFF.

This sequence joins TRBV12-3 or TRBV12-4 and TRBJ2-4; D not resolved. The ends were cut back, 2 bases at V and 1 base at J, with 3 bases in the middle. This CDR3 region has 13 residues. The CDR3, as DNA: TGTGCCAGCAGTTTATCGGCCAAAAACATTCAGTACTTC. It is translated as CASSLSAKNIQYF.